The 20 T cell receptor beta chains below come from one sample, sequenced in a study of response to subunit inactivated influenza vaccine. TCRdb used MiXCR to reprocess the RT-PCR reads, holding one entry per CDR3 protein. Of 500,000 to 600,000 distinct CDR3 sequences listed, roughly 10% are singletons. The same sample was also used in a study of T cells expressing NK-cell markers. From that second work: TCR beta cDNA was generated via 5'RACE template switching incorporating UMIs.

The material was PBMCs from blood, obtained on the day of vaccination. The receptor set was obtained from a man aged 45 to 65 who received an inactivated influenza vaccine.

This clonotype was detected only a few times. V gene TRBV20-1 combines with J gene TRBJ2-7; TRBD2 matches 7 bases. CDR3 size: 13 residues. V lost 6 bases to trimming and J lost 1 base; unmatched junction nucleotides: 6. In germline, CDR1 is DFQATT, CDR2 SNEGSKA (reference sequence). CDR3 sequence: CSAGGSESYEQYF. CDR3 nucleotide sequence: TGCAGTGCGGGAGGGTCAGAGTCCTACGAGCAGTACTTC.

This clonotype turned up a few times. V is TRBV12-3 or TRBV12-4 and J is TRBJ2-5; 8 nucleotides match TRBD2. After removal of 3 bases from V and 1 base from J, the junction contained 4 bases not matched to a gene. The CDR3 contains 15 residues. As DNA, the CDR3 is TGTGCCAGCAGTTTCCAGCGGGGGCGCCAAGAGACCCAGTACTTC. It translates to CASSFQRGRQETQYF.

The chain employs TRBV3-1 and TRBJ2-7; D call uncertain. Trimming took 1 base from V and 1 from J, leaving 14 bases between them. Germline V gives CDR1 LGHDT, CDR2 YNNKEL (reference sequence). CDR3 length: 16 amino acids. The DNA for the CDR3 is TGTGCCAGCAGCCAAGCTGGGTGGACCGCATCCTACGAGCAGTACTTC. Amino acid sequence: CASSQAGWTASYEQYF.

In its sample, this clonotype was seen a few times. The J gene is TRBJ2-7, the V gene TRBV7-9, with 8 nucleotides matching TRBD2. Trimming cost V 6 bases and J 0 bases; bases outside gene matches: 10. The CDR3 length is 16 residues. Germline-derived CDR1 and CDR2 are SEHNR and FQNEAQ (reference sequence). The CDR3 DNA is TGTGCCAGCAGTCTCTTAGCGGGGTCTACCTCCTACGAGCAGTACTTC. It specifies CASSLLAGSTSYEQYF.

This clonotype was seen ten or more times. The CDR3 loop reads CASSQEAILAKNIQYF. The CDR3 DNA reads TGCGCCAGCAGCCAAGAGGCAATACTAGCCAAAAACATTCAGTACTTC. This chain links TRBV4-1 with TRBJ2-4; D call uncertain. Germline V lookup: CDR1 MGHRA, CDR2 YSYEKL. The CDR3 spans 16 residues. The germline V and J ends were trimmed by 0 bases and 0 bases, with 9 bases remaining between them.

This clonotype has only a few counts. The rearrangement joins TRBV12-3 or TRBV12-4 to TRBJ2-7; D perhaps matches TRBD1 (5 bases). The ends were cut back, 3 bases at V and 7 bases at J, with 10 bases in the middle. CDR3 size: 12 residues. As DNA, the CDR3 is TGTGCCAGCAGTTTTGTGGCAGGGGAGCAGTACTTC. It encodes CASSFVAGEQYF.

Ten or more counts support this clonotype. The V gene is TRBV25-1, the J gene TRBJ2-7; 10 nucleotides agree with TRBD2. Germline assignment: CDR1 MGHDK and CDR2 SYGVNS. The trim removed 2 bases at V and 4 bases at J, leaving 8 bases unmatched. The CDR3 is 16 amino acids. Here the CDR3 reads CASSEPTGTSAYEQYF. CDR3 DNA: TGTGCCAGCAGTGAACCCACCGGGACTAGCGCTTACGAGCAGTACTTC.

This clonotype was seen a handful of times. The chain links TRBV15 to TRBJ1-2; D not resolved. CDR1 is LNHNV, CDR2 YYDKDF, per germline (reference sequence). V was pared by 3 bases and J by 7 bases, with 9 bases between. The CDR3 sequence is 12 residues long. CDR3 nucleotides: TGTGCCACCAGCAGGGAAATGGGTGGCTACACCTTC. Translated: CATSREMGGYTF.

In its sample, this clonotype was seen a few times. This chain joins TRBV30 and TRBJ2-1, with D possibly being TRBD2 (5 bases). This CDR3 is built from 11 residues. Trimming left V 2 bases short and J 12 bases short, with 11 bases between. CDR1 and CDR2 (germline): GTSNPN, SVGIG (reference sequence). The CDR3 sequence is CAWSILRGQFF. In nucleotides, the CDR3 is TGTGCCTGGAGTATACTTCGGGGGCAGTTCTTC.

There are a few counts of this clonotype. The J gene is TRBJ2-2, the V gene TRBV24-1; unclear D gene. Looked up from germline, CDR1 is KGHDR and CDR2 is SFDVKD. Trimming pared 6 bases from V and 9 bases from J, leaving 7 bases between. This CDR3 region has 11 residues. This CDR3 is CATSIDRELFF. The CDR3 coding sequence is TGTGCCACCAGTATCGATCGGGAGCTGTTTTTT.

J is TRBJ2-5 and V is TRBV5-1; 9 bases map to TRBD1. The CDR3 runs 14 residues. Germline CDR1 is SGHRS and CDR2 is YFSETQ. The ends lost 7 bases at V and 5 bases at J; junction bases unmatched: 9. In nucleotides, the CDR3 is TGCGCCAGCCACCAGGGACAGGGAAAGGAGACCCAGTACTTC. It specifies CASHQGQGKETQYF.

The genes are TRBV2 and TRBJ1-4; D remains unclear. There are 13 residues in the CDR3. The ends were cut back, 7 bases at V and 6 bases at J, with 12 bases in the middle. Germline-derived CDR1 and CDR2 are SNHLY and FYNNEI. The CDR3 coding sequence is TGTGCCAGCAAGCAGTATCGGGATGAAAAACTGTTTTTT. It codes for CASKQYRDEKLFF. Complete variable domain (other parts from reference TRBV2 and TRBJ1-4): EPEVTQTPSHQVTQMGQEVILRCVPISNHLYFYWYRQILGQKVEFLVSFYNNEISEKSEIFDDQFSVERPDGSNFTLKIRSTKLEDSAMYFCASKQYRDEKLFFGSGTQLSVL.

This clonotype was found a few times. The chain's CDR3 is CASSLARGATSTTSYEQYF. For the CDR3, the DNA is TGTGCCAGCAGCTTGGCCCGGGGGGCCACGTCCACAACGTCCTACGAGCAGTACTTC. The rearrangement uses TRBV5-4 and TRBJ2-7; maybe TRBD2 (7 bases). CDR1 is SGHNT and CDR2 is YYREEE in the germline V gene (reference sequence). This CDR3 contains 19 residues. V dropped 0 bases and J dropped 1 base, with 23 bases sitting between them.

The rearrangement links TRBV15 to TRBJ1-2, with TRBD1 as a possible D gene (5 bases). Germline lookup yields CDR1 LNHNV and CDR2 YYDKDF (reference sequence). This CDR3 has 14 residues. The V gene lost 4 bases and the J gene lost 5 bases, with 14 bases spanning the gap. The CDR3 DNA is TGTGCCACCAGCAACGAGGGCAGGGTGTATGGCTACACCTTC. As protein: CATSNEGRVYGYTF. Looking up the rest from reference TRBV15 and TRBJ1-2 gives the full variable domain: DAMVIQNPRYQVTQFGKPVTLSCSQTLNHNVMYWYQQKSSQAPKLLFHYYDKDFNNEADTPDNFQSRRPNTSFCFLDIRSPGLGDTAMYLCATSNEGRVYGYTFGSGTRLTVV.

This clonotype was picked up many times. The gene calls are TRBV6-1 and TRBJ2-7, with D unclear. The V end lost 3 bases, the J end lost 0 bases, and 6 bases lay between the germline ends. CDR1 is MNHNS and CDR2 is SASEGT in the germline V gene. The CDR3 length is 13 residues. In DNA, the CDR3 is TGTGCCAGCAGTGACGTTTCCTCCTACGAGCAGTACTTC. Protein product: CASSDVSSYEQYF.

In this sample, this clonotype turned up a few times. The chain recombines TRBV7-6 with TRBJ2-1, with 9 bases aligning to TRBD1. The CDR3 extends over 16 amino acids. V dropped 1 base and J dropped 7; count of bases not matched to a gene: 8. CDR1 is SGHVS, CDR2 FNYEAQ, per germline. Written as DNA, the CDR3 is TGTGCCAGCAGCTTAGGGGAAACAGGGGGCTGGAATGAGCAGTTCTTC. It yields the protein CASSLGETGGWNEQFF.

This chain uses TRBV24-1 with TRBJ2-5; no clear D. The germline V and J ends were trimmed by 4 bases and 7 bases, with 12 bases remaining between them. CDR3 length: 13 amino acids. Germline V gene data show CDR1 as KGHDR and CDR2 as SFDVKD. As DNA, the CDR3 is TGTGCCACCAGTGACAGTGCTACCGGGACCCAGTACTTC. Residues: CATSDSATGTQYF.

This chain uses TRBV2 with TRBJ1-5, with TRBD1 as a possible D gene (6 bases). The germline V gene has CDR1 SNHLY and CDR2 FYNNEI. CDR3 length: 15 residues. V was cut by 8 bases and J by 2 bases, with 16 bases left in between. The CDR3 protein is CASDWGGGGNQPQHF. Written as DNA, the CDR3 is TGTGCCAGCGATTGGGGAGGGGGAGGCAATCAGCCCCAGCATTTT.

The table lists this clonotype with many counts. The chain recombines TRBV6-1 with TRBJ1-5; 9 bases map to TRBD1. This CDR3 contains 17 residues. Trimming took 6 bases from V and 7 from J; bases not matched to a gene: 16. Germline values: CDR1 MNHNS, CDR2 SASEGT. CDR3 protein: CASSSRGTGRDRQPQHF. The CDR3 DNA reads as TGTGCCAGCAGCTCGAGGGGGACAGGGAGAGATAGGCAGCCCCAGCATTTT.

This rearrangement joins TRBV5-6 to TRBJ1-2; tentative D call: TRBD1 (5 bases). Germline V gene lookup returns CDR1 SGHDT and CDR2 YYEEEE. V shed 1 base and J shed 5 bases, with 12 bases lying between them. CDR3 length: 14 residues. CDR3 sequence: CASSLPGTDYGYTF. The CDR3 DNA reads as TGTGCCAGCAGCTTGCCGGGGACGGATTATGGCTACACCTTC.